The 24 T cell receptor beta chains in this list originate from one sample, sequenced in a study of T cells after yellow fever vaccination. TCRdb re-called the 5' RACE reads through MiXCR, storing one row per CDR3 protein. Here the sample spans over 65,000 distinct CDR3 sequences, about an eighth being singletons. Here the sequenced sample was CD8+ T cells not binding an NS4B(214-222) dextramer, sorted from PBMCs, taken roughly 20 days after the first yellow fever vaccination. These receptors all stem from a man aged 18 to 30 who received the YFV17D yellow fever vaccine.

The rearrangement joins TRBV27 to TRBJ1-5; perhaps TRBD1 as D (6 bases). V lost 4 bases, J lost 3 bases, and 10 bases lay in between. This CDR3 is built from 14 residues. The V gene's germline CDR1 is MNHEY and CDR2 SMNVEV (reference sequence). CDR3 sequence reads: CASSSGQLNQPQHF. CDR3 sequence (DNA): TGTGCCAGCAGTTCAGGACAGCTCAATCAGCCCCAGCATTTT.

The chain has TRBV2 and TRBJ2-1, with TRBD1 matching 10 bases. Germline V CDR1 and CDR2: SNHLY, FYNNEI. The CDR3 extends over 13 amino acids. Trimming cost V 8 bases and J 6 bases; bases outside gene matches: 4. The CDR3 DNA reads TGTGCCAGCGCCGACAGGGGGCCCAATGAGCAGTTCTTC. The encoded protein is CASADRGPNEQFF.

This clonotype was detected only a few times. The J gene is TRBJ1-3, the V gene TRBV4-1; no definite D call. CDR3 length equals 16 residues. Per germline, CDR1 MGHRA and CDR2 YSYEKL. Trimming pared 2 bases from V and 1 base from J, leaving 12 bases between. This CDR3 is CASSQPHGGSGNTIYF. The CDR3 coding sequence is TGCGCCAGCAGCCAACCACACGGTGGGTCTGGAAACACCATATATTTT.

The CDR3 DNA reads TGTGCCAGCAGCCCTAGCGGGGGGAACACCGGGGAGCTGTTTTTT. This gives the protein CASSPSGGNTGELFF. The chain is built from TRBV6-1 and TRBJ2-2, with 10 nucleotides matching TRBD2. CDR3 size: 15 residues. CDR1 and CDR2 (germline): MNHNS, SASEGT. With 6 bases clipped from V and 1 base from J, the junction kept 2 bases outside the gene matches.

The V gene is TRBV9, the J gene TRBJ2-4, with D uncertain. This CDR3 region has 16 residues. V was trimmed by 0 bases and J by 1 base, leaving 11 bases between them. Per germline, CDR1 SGDLS and CDR2 YYNGEE. CDR3 in DNA: TGTGCCAGCAGCGTAGACGGGCTGGGGGCCAAAAACATTCAGTACTTC. Translated, it gives CASSVDGLGAKNIQYF.

The chain employs TRBV11-2 and TRBJ2-3; no definite D call. Germline-derived CDR1 and CDR2 are SGHAT and FQNNGV. This CDR3 is 16 amino acids long. V dropped 6 bases and J dropped 4 bases, with 20 bases sitting between them. Written as DNA, the CDR3 is TGTGCCAGCAGTCCTGCATCACTTGCCATCGCAGATACGCAGTATTTT. This codes for CASSPASLAIADTQYF.

The chain employs TRBV4-1 and TRBJ1-4, with 7 bases aligning to TRBD1. The CDR3 runs to 15 residues. Trimming took 6 bases from V and 3 from J; bases not matched to a gene: 7. Germline CDR1 and CDR2: MGHRA and YSYEKL. The CDR3 reads CASSRDRAPNEKLFF. The CDR3 DNA follows: TGCGCCAGCAGTCGAGACAGGGCCCCTAATGAAAAACTGTTTTTT.

A few counts support this clonotype. The rearrangement uses TRBV5-6 and TRBJ2-7; D is ambiguous. V was cut by 4 bases and J by 2 bases, with 10 bases left in between. CDR1 SGHDT and CDR2 YYEEEE come from the germline V gene. The CDR3 is 13 residues long. CDR3 in DNA: TGTGCCAGCAGCCGCATCGGCGCCTACGAGCAGTACTTC. It is translated as CASSRIGAYEQYF.

This clonotype was seen a handful of times. This chain connects TRBV6-2 or TRBV6-3 to TRBJ2-3, with D maybe TRBD2 (6 bases). This CDR3 has 14 residues. The germline V gene has CDR1 MNHEY and CDR2 SVGEGT. Trimming cost V 2 bases and J 2 bases, with 8 bases left between them. CDR3 coding DNA: TGTGCCAGCAGTTACCAGGACTACACAGATACGCAGTATTTT. This codes for CASSYQDYTDTQYF.

This clonotype was counted only a few times. The chain couples TRBV13 to TRBJ1-6, with D possibly TRBD1 on 6 matching bases. CDR3 size: 15 residues. Looked up from germline, CDR1 is PRHDT and CDR2 is FYEKMQ (reference sequence). Trimming took 5 bases from V and 7 from J, leaving 15 bases between them. The CDR3 sequence is CASSTRQEKNSPLHF. In DNA form, the CDR3 reads TGTGCCAGCAGCACCAGACAGGAAAAGAATTCACCCCTCCACTTT.

This chain connects TRBV3-1 to TRBJ1-2, with D uncertain. The CDR3 has 16 residues. The ends were cut back, 4 bases at V and 3 bases at J, with 18 bases in the middle. Germline CDR1 reads LGHDT; CDR2 reads YNNKEL (reference sequence). This CDR3 is CASSPTGVGSDYGYTF. For the CDR3, the DNA is TGTGCCAGCAGCCCCACCGGGGTTGGCAGCGACTATGGCTACACCTTC.

The CDR3 nucleotides are TGTGCCATCAGTGACAGCCTAGATCAGCCCCAGCATTTT. Translated: CAISDSLDQPQHF. The chain carries TRBV10-3 and TRBJ1-5; D not resolved. Between the trimmed V and J ends, which lost 3 bases and 5 bases, there was a span of 8 bases. In germline, CDR1 is ENHRY, CDR2 SYGVKD. The length of the CDR3 is 13 residues.

This clonotype was observed a handful of times. The rearrangement joins TRBV4-3 to TRBJ2-3, with 9 bases lining up with TRBD1. V trimming: 6 bases; J trimming: 3 bases; junction bases outside the gene matches: 7. From germline, CDR1 is LGHNA and CDR2 YSLEER. CDR3 size: 15 residues. CDR3 in DNA: TGCGCCAGCAGACCCGGGACAGGGTTGACAGATACGCAGTATTTT. The encoded protein is CASRPGTGLTDTQYF.

The V gene is TRBV20-1, the J gene TRBJ2-1; 7 nucleotides match TRBD2. Germline lookup yields CDR1 DFQATT and CDR2 SNEGSKA (reference sequence). Trimming took 0 bases from V and 2 from J; bases not matched to a gene: 7. This CDR3 is built from 16 residues. The CDR3 sequence: CSARDPRLAAYNEQFF. Written as DNA, the CDR3 is TGCAGTGCTAGAGATCCGAGGCTAGCGGCCTACAATGAGCAGTTCTTC.

This clonotype was counted only a few times. Written as DNA, the CDR3 is TGTGCCAGCAGCGAAGCGGGGGGATATGAGCAGTTCTTC. This encodes CASSEAGGYEQFF. The rearrangement joins TRBV3-1 to TRBJ2-1; 9 nucleotides line up with TRBD2. The trim removed 5 bases at V and 8 bases at J, leaving 4 bases unmatched. This CDR3 is built from 13 residues. Germline V gene sequence: CDR1 LGHDT, CDR2 YNNKEL (reference sequence).

This clonotype turned up a few times. The chain links TRBV12-3 or TRBV12-4 to TRBJ2-1; the D gene is possibly TRBD1 (6 bases). V lost 3 bases, J lost 6 bases, and 12 bases lay in between. There are 14 residues in the CDR3. The chain's CDR3 is CASSFGGLGNEQFF. The CDR3 bases are TGTGCCAGCAGTTTTGGGGGCCTTGGCAATGAGCAGTTCTTC.

The chain uses TRBV5-4 and TRBJ1-5; 7 nucleotides line up with TRBD1. Losses at the gene ends were 4 bases for V and 2 bases for J; bases not matched to a gene: 6. Germline-derived CDR1 and CDR2 are SGHNT and YYREEE (reference sequence). This CDR3 comprises 15 residues. The CDR3: CASSVQGLGNQPQHF. The DNA of the CDR3 is TGTGCCAGCAGCGTACAGGGGCTGGGCAATCAGCCCCAGCATTTT.

This clonotype came up a few times. The rearrangement joins TRBV4-1 to TRBJ2-2; D is ambiguous. CDR3 size: 12 residues. The germline V and J ends were trimmed by 0 bases and 7 bases, with 3 bases remaining between them. CDR1 and CDR2 (germline): MGHRA, YSYEKL. CDR3 coding DNA: TGCGCCAGCAGCCAAGATTTCGGGGAGCTGTTTTTT. Its translation: CASSQDFGELFF.

This clonotype has a handful of counts. This sequence joins TRBV27 and TRBJ2-7; D is perhaps TRBD1 (5 bases). Germline loops: CDR1 MNHEY, CDR2 SMNVEV (reference sequence). The CDR3 loop spans 16 amino acids. V was shortened by 1 base and J by 3 bases, with 16 bases between the two germline ends. The CDR3 nucleotides read TGTGCCAGCAGTTTATTACTGGGGCGGATTATCTACGAGCAGTACTTC. Its protein product is CASSLLLGRIIYEQYF.

The V and J genes are TRBV7-8 and TRBJ1-1, with D possibly TRBD1 on 5 matching bases. Trimming took off 5 bases at V and 4 bases at J, with 14 bases between the two ends. This CDR3 contains 14 residues. The germline CDR1 and CDR2 sequences are SGHVS and FQNEAQ. As DNA, the CDR3 is TGTGCCAGCAGCCCCGGGTCAGGGACCACTGAAGCTTTCTTT. Translating gives CASSPGSGTTEAFF.

This clonotype has only a few counts. The chain carries TRBV4-1 and TRBJ2-7; D is tentatively TRBD1 or TRBD2 (6 bases each). Germline V gene lookup returns CDR1 MGHRA and CDR2 YSYEKL. The CDR3 length is 14 residues. V gave up 0 bases and J gave up 4 bases, with 10 bases separating them. The CDR3 protein is CASSQETGRYEQYV. The CDR3 DNA follows: TGCGCCAGCAGCCAAGAAACAGGGAGGTACGAGCAGTACGTC.

This clonotype came up a few times. The rearrangement uses TRBV5-1 and TRBJ2-1; D remains unclear. V was pared by 2 bases and J by 0 bases, with 15 bases between. This CDR3 has 17 residues. Germline V gives CDR1 SGHRS, CDR2 YFSETQ. The CDR3 DNA follows: TGCGCCAGCAGCTTCGGCAGCCCAGGACCCTCCTACAATGAGCAGTTCTTC. Translated: CASSFGSPGPSYNEQFF.

The V and J genes are TRBV7-6 and TRBJ2-1; 8 bases are shared with TRBD1. J was trimmed by 4 bases and V by 2 bases; bases with no gene match: 7. The CDR3 loop spans 16 amino acids. Looked up from germline, CDR1 is SGHVS and CDR2 is FNYEAQ. CDR3 protein: CASSLYGTGPYNEQFF. CDR3 nucleotide sequence: TGTGCCAGCAGCTTATACGGGACAGGACCTTACAATGAGCAGTTCTTC. The entire variable domain, with the rest obtained from reference TRBV7-6 and TRBJ2-1, is as follows: GAGVSQSPRYKVTKRGQDVALRCDPISGHVSLYWYRQALGQGPEFLTYFNYEAQQDKSGLPNDRFSAERPEGSISTLTIQRTEQRDSAMYRCASSLYGTGPYNEQFFGPGTRLTVL.

Ten or more counts support this clonotype. V is TRBV4-3 and J is TRBJ2-2, with D perhaps matching TRBD1 (5 bases). The V gene's germline CDR1 is LGHNA and CDR2 YSLEER. The CDR3 length is 15 residues. V lost 3 bases and J 2 bases, leaving 10 bases between the germline ends. The CDR3 reads CASSHWQGNTGELFF. CDR3 in DNA: TGCGCCAGCAGCCATTGGCAGGGAAACACCGGGGAGCTGTTTTTT.